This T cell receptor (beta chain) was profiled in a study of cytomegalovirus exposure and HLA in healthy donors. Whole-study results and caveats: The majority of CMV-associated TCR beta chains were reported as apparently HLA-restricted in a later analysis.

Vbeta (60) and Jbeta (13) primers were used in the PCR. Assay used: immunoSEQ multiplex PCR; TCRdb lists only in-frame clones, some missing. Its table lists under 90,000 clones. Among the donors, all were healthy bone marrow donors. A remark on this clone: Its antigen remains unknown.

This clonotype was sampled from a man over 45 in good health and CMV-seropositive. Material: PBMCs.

The CDR3 reads CASSLDRGNSPLHF. In nucleotides, the CDR3 is TGTGCCAGCAGCTTAGATAGGGGAAATTCACCCCTCCACTTT. This rearrangement joins TRBV11-2 to TRBJ1-6; D perhaps matches TRBD1 (5 bases). Trimming shortened V by 0 bases and J by 7 bases, and 7 bases separated the two germline ends. The CDR3 is 14 amino acids. The germline V gene encodes CDR1 SGHAT and CDR2 FQNNGV. Filled out from reference TRBV11-2 and TRBJ1-6, the complete variable domain reads EAGVAQSPRYKIIEKRQSVAFWCNPISGHATLYWYQQILGQGPKLLIQFQNNGVVDDSQLPKDRFSAERLKGVDSTLKIQPAKLEDSAVYLCASSLDRGNSPLHFGNGTRLTVT.